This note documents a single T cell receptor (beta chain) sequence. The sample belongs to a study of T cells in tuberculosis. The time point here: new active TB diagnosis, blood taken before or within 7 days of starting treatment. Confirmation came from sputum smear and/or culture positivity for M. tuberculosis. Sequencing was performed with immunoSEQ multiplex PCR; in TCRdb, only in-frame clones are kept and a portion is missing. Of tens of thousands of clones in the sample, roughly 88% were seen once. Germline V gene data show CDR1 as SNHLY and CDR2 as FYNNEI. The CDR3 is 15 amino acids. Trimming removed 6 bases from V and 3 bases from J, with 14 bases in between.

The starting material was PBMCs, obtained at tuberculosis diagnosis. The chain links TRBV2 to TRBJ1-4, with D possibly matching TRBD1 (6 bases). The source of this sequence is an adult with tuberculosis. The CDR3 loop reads CASRFQGKANEKLFF. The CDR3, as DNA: TGTGCCAGCAGATTCCAGGGGAAGGCTAATGAAAAACTGTTTTTT.